This note documents a single T cell receptor (beta chain) sequence. It lacks a known antigen. A commercial ELISA kit detecting HCMV-specific IgG in serum was used to determine HCMV serostatus. Ficoll density gradient centrifugation was used to isolate peripheral blood mononuclear cells from blood. This sample is part of a study of T cells expressing NK-cell markers (dated by TCRdb to between 2020 and 2021). A note on the overall study: In sorted CD3+CD56+NKG2C+, CD3+CD56+NKG2C- and CD3+CD56-NKG2C+ T-cell subsets from roughly 8 donors, TCR beta-chain repertoires were profiled. Illumina HiSeq 2000/2500, MiSeq or NextSeq was used to sequence libraries as 2 x 150 bp reads. Randomly selected healthy volunteers, three men and five women, were used as the eight sequenced donors. Among the eight sequenced donors, seven were HCMV-seropositive and one was HCMV-seronegative. Overall study results and their limits: Those dominant clonotypes were again the most abundant among CD3+CD56-NKG2C+ cells in several donors, at roughly 28.3-65%. In more than 5 donors, the dominant CD3+CD56+NKG2C+ clonotypes were found to rank among the top 10 CD8+ clonotypes and to make up roughly 1.0-7.5% of CD8+ T cells. It remained unclear whether the expanded NKG2C-expressing T cell clones were specific for HCMV antigens.

The cysteine opens and the phenylalanine closes a CDR3 of 12 amino acids. No DNA sequence is on record. In the germline V gene (reference sequence), CDR1 corresponds to SEHNR and CDR2 to FQNEAQ. Sequencing relied on an Illumina HiSeq 2000. TCR beta cDNA libraries were prepared using 5'RACE template switching, which introduced a universal primer site and unique molecular identifiers. cDNA synthesis was primed from the TCR beta constant segment, followed by two successive PCR amplification steps. Under the source paper's analysis protocol: Reads were demultiplexed and grouped by UMI with MIGEC, and clonotypes were assembled and quantified with MiTCR. To remove erroneous sequences, TCR cDNA sequences were retained only when supported by two or more reads. The tcR package was used for downstream repertoire analysis, and clonotypes were matched between fractions using CDR3 nucleotide sequence together with V segment. VDJmatch was used to annotate antigen specificity against VDJdb, with one amino acid substitution in CDR3 permitted. The reads were reprocessed in TCRdb, with one entry per CDR3 protein sequence and no accompanying DNA. V and J calls and clone size were set by TCRdb, not the authors. The table kept for this sample lists fewer than 400,000 distinct CDR3 sequences. About 5.2% of the sample lies in the top ten.

Source material: blood T cells: a sorted CD56 or NKG2C T cell subset, CD4+ or CD8+ T cells, or bulk PBMC T cells (not recorded which). The rearrangement combines TRBV7-9 with TRBJ1-1. The clonotype was recovered from a man aged 18-70 years in good health. The CDR3 loop reads CASSLVSSEAFF.